The rows below give T cell receptor beta chains drawn from one sample of a study of response to subunit inactivated influenza vaccine. TCRdb used MiXCR to reprocess the RT-PCR reads, holding one entry per CDR3 protein. The sample shows 150,000 to 200,000 distinct CDR3 sequences, less than 15% of them seen only once. The same specimen was also included in a second study, on T cells expressing NK-cell markers.

The starting material was CD8+ T cells sorted from PBMCs, obtained about 12 days after vaccination. These receptors were obtained from a man aged 45 to 65 who received an inactivated influenza vaccine. Each CDR3 is given with its conserved first and last residue. The D gene is left open where the match is weak. Where a row states a size, it is once, few, many or the class of an expanded clone; other rows omit it.

j_gene: TRBJ2-7; abundance: many; v_gene: TRBV28; d_gene: -; CDR3nt: TGTGCCAGCAGTTTGTACACAGGAAGGGTCTACGAGCAGTACTTC; CDR3aa: CASSLYTGRVYEQYF
j_gene: TRBJ1-3; abundance: -; v_gene: TRBV7-9; d_gene: -; CDR3nt: TGTGCCAGCAGCTTAAACTGGGGGGAAGCTGGAAACACCATATATTTT; CDR3aa: CASSLNWGEAGNTIYF
j_gene: TRBJ1-2; abundance: many; v_gene: TRBV21-1; d_gene: -; CDR3nt: TGTGCCAGCAGCAAAGCTCCGCGGCGGGGCTATGGCTACACCTTC; CDR3aa: CASSKAPRRGYGYTF
j_gene: TRBJ2-1; abundance: many; v_gene: TRBV29-1; d_gene: TRBD2; CDR3nt: TGCAGCGCTCAGGTCTGGCGGGAGGACCGCAATGAGCAGTTCTTC; CDR3aa: CSAQVWREDRNEQFF
j_gene: TRBJ2-3; abundance: many; v_gene: TRBV15; d_gene: TRBD2; CDR3nt: TGTGCCACCAGCAGGAGAGCGGGAGCGGGAGATACGCAGTATTTT; CDR3aa: CATSRRAGAGDTQYF
j_gene: TRBJ2-1; abundance: -; v_gene: TRBV4-3; d_gene: TRBD1; CDR3nt: TGCGCCAGCAGCCAAGTTACGGGACAGGGGGCTCGGCAGTTCTTC; CDR3aa: CASSQVTGQGARQFF
j_gene: TRBJ1-2; abundance: -; v_gene: TRBV12-3/TRBV12-4; d_gene: -; CDR3nt: TGTGCCAGCAGGCTGGGGTGGGACTATGGCTACACCTTC; CDR3aa: CASRLGWDYGYTF
j_gene: TRBJ2-1; abundance: -; v_gene: TRBV29-1; d_gene: -; CDR3nt: TGCAGCGTTGATGGAGCGGGAGCAGGGGGCCGTAATGAGCAGTTCTTC; CDR3aa: CSVDGAGAGGRNEQFF
j_gene: TRBJ2-3; abundance: many; v_gene: TRBV3-1; d_gene: -; CDR3nt: TGTGCCAGCAGCCAAGAAGGACTACTATACACAGATACGCAGTATTTT; CDR3aa: CASSQEGLLYTDTQYF
j_gene: TRBJ1-5; abundance: many; v_gene: TRBV12-3/TRBV12-4; d_gene: -; CDR3nt: TGTGCCAGCAGTCCATATAGCAATCAGCCCCAGCATTTT; CDR3aa: CASSPYSNQPQHF
j_gene: TRBJ2-1; abundance: -; v_gene: TRBV15; d_gene: -; CDR3nt: TGTGCCACCAGCAGAGATCTACTTATTAGCTCCTACAATGAGCAGTTCTTC; CDR3aa: CATSRDLLISSYNEQFF
j_gene: TRBJ2-7; abundance: -; v_gene: TRBV2; d_gene: TRBD1; CDR3nt: TGTGCCAGCTGTGACAGGGGTCCTTCCTACGAGCAGTACTTC; CDR3aa: CASCDRGPSYEQYF
j_gene: TRBJ2-5; abundance: -; v_gene: TRBV29-1; d_gene: TRBD2; CDR3nt: TGCAGCGTTGCGGGGGGGATTGAGACCCAGTACTTC; CDR3aa: CSVAGGIETQYF
j_gene: TRBJ2-7; abundance: -; v_gene: TRBV9; d_gene: -; CDR3nt: TGTGCCAGCAGCGTATCGGGGGCCGCTACCTACGAGCAGTACTTC; CDR3aa: CASSVSGAATYEQYF
j_gene: TRBJ2-1; abundance: once; v_gene: TRBV20-1; d_gene: -; CDR3nt: TGCAGTGCTACCGAGAACTTATCGGTGAATGAGCAGTTCTTC; CDR3aa: CSATENLSVNEQFF
j_gene: TRBJ1-4; abundance: few; v_gene: TRBV9; d_gene: -; CDR3nt: TGTGCCAGCAGCGCTACAACTGCAACTAATGAAAAACTGTTTTTT; CDR3aa: CASSATTATNEKLFF
j_gene: TRBJ2-7; abundance: few; v_gene: TRBV12-3/TRBV12-4; d_gene: -; CDR3nt: TGTGCCAGCAGTTTTTCCAGGGCGGCCTACGAGCAGTACTTC; CDR3aa: CASSFSRAAYEQYF
j_gene: TRBJ2-4; abundance: few; v_gene: TRBV29-1; d_gene: -; CDR3nt: TGCAGCGCCTATGCGCGGGGAAACATTCAGTACTTC; CDR3aa: CSAYARGNIQYF
j_gene: TRBJ1-1; abundance: once; v_gene: TRBV10-2; d_gene: -; CDR3nt: TGCGCCAGCAGTCCCCCCTTGGGCATGAACACTGAAGCTTTCTTT; CDR3aa: CASSPPLGMNTEAFF
j_gene: TRBJ2-7; abundance: few; v_gene: TRBV3-1; d_gene: -; CDR3nt: TGTGCCAGCAGCCAAGATCGCGCGCAGGGGTACTCCTACGAGCAGTACTTC; CDR3aa: CASSQDRAQGYSYEQYF
j_gene: TRBJ2-1; abundance: -; v_gene: TRBV30; d_gene: TRBD1; CDR3nt: TGTGCCTGGAGTCAGGGGGCCGGTTGGGGAGAGCAGTTCTTC; CDR3aa: CAWSQGAGWGEQFF
j_gene: TRBJ2-6; abundance: -; v_gene: TRBV6-2/TRBV6-3; d_gene: -; CDR3nt: TGTGCCAGCAGTATTTTACAGGGTTCCGGGGCCAACGTCCTGACTTTC; CDR3aa: CASSILQGSGANVLTF
j_gene: TRBJ2-5; abundance: -; v_gene: TRBV3-1; d_gene: -; CDR3nt: TGTGCCAGCAGCCAAGGGAATAGCGGAACGAGGGAGACCCAGTACTTC; CDR3aa: CASSQGNSGTRETQYF
j_gene: TRBJ2-2; abundance: once; v_gene: TRBV6-5; d_gene: TRBD2; CDR3nt: TGTGCCAGCAGTTATACACTAGCGGGAAAAGCGAACACCGGGGAGCTGTTTTTT; CDR3aa: CASSYTLAGKANTGELFF
j_gene: TRBJ2-1; abundance: -; v_gene: TRBV14; d_gene: -; CDR3nt: TGTGCCAGCAGCCGTCCGGCCGACAATGAGCAGTTCTTC; CDR3aa: CASSRPADNEQFF
j_gene: TRBJ1-1; abundance: many; v_gene: TRBV12-3/TRBV12-4; d_gene: -; CDR3nt: TGTGCCAGCAGCTCTACCGGGACGAACACTGAAGCTTTCTTT; CDR3aa: CASSSTGTNTEAFF
j_gene: TRBJ1-3; abundance: -; v_gene: TRBV7-9; d_gene: -; CDR3nt: TGTGCCAGCAGCTTATTTGGGAGCCGCTCCTCTGGAAACACCATATATTTT; CDR3aa: CASSLFGSRSSGNTIYF